This TCR beta chain appears in the sequencing data of a study of blood T cell repertoires in COVID-19. Across the whole study: COVID-19 samples, acute and convalescent, were from the United States, Italy and Spain. PBMCs, B-cell-depleted T cells, or T cells provided the cDNA or gDNA that made up the material.

Clones were sequenced by immunoSEQ multiplex PCR, and TCRdb holds only the in-frame ones, with some missing. The repertoire holds 300,000 to 350,000 clones, with 85% to 90% as singletons. J was trimmed by 3 bases and V by 3 bases; bases with no gene match: 11. CDR3 length equals 16 residues. Looked up from germline, CDR1 is SGHRS and CDR2 is YFSETQ. The TCR comes from a woman between 18 and 29 years old with acute COVID-19. The sample comprised PBMCs or T cells enriched from blood (not recorded which). This chain joins TRBV5-1 and TRBJ2-7; 8 bases map to TRBD1. The CDR3 DNA follows: TGCGCCAGCAGCTCGGTAGTGGCAGGGGGCGGCTACGAGCAGTACTTC. It encodes CASSSVVAGGGYEQYF.